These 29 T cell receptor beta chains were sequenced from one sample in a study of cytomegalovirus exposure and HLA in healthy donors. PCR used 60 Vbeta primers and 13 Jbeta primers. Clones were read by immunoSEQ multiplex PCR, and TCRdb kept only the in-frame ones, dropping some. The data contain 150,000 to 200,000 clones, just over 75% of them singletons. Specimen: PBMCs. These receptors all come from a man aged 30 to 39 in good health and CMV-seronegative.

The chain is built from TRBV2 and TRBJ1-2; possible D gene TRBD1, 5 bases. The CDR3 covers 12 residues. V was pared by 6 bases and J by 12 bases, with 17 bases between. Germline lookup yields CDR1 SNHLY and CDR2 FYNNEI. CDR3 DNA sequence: TGTGCCAGCAGGATCGACAGTGGGGTGGACACCTTC. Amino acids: CASRIDSGVDTF.

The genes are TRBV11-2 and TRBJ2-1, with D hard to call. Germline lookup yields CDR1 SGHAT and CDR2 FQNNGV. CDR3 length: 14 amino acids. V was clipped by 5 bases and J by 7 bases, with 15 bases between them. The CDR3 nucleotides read TGTGCCAGCAGCCCCCCGTCGGGTAAAAATGAGCAGTTCTTC. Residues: CASSPPSGKNEQFF. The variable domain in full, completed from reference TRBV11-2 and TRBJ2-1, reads EAGVAQSPRYKIIEKRQSVAFWCNPISGHATLYWYQQILGQGPKLLIQFQNNGVVDDSQLPKDRFSAERLKGVDSTLKIQPAKLEDSAVYLCASSPPSGKNEQFFGPGTRLTVL.

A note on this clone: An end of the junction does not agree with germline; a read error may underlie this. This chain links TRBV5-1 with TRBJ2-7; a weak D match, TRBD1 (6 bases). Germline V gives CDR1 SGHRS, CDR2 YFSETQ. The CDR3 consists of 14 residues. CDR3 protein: CASSLAVQGYGQYF. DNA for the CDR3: TGCGCCAGCAGCTTGGCCGTACAGGGCTACGGGCAGTACTTC.

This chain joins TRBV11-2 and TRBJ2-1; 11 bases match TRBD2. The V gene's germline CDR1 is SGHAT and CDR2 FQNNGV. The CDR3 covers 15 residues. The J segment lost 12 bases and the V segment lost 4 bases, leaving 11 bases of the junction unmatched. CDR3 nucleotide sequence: TGTGCCAGCAGCTCCCCCAGGATAGCGGGAGGGCTGCAGTTCTTC. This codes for CASSSPRIAGGLQFF.

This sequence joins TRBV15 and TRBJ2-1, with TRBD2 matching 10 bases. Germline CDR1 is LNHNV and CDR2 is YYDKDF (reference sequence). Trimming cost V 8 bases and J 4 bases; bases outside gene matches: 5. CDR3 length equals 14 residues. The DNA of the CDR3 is TGTGCCACCCGGATAGCGGGAGGATACAATGAGCAGTTCTTC. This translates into CATRIAGGYNEQFF. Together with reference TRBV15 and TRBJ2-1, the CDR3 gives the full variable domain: DAMVIQNPRYQVTQFGKPVTLSCSQTLNHNVMYWYQQKSSQAPKLLFHYYDKDFNNEADTPDNFQSRRPNTSFCFLDIRSPGLGDTAMYLCATRIAGGYNEQFFGPGTRLTVL.

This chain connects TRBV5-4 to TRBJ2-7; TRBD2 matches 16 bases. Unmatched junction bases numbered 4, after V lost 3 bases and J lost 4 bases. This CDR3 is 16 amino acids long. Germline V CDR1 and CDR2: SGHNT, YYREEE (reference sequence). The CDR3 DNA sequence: TGTGCCAGCAGCTCGGGACTAGCGGGAGGGCCGTACGAGCAGTACTTC. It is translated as CASSSGLAGGPYEQYF.

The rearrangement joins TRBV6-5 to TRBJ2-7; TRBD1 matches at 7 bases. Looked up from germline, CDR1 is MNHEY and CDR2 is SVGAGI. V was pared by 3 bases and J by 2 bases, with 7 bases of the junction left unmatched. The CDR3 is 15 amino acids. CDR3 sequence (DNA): TGTGCCAGCAGTTATTCCCGGGACAGCACCTACGAGCAGTACTTC. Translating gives CASSYSRDSTYEQYF.

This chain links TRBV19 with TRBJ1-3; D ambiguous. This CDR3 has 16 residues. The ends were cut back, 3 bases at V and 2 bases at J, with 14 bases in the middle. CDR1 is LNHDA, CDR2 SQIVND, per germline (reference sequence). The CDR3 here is CASSIGRVSAGNTIYF. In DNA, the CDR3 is TGTGCCAGTAGTATCGGGAGGGTGTCGGCTGGAAACACCATATATTTT.

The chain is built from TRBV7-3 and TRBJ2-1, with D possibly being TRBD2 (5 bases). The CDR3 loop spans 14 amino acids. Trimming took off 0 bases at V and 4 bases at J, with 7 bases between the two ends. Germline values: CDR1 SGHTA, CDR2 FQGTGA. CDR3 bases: TGTGCCAGCAGCTTAACCCGGACTTACAATGAGCAGTTCTTC. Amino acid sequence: CASSLTRTYNEQFF.

The CDR3 sequence: CASSVSGTYNEQFF. The CDR3 nucleotides read TGTGCCAGCAGCGTAAGCGGGACCTACAATGAGCAGTTCTTC. The chain carries TRBV9 and TRBJ2-1; 7 bases are a match to TRBD2. Per the germline V gene, CDR1 is SGDLS and CDR2 is YYNGEE. The CDR3 is 14 residues long. With 1 base clipped from V and 2 bases from J, the junction kept 0 bases outside the gene matches.

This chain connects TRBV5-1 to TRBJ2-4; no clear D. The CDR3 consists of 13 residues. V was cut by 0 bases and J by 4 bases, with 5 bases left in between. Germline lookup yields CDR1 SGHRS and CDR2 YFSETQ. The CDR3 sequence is CASSLGEKNIQYF. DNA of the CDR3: TGCGCCAGCAGCTTGGGAGAAAAAAACATTCAGTACTTC.

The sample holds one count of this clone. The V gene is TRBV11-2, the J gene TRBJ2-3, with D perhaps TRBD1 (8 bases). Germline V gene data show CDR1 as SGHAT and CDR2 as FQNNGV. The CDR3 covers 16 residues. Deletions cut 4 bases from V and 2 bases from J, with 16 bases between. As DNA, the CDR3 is TGTGCCAGCAGCTCAGGGGAGGGACAGGACACAGATACGCAGTATTTT. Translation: CASSSGEGQDTDTQYF.

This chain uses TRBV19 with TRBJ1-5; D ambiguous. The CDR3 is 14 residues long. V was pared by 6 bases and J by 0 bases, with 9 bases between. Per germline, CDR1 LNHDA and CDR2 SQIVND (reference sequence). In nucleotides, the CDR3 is TGTGCCAGTAGCCCCCGAGATAGCAATCAGCCCCAGCATTTT. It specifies CASSPRDSNQPQHF. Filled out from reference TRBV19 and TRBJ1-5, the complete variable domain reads DGGITQSPKYLFRKEGQNVTLSCEQNLNHDAMYWYRQDPGQGLRLIYYSQIVNDFQKGDIAEGYSVSREKKESFPLTVTSAQKNPTAFYLCASSPRDSNQPQHFGDGTRLSIL.

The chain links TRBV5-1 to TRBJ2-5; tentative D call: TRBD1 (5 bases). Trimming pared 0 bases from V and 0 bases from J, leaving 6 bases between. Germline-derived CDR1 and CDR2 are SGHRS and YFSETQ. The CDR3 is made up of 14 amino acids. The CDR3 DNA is TGCGCCAGCAGCTTGGCAGGGAACCAAGAGACCCAGTACTTC. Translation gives CASSLAGNQETQYF.

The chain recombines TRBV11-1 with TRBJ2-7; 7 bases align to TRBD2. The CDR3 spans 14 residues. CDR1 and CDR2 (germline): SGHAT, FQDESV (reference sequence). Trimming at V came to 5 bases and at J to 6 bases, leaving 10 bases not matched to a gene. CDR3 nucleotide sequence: TGTGCCAGCAGCCCGGGACTAAGGGGATCCGAGCAGTACTTC. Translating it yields CASSPGLRGSEQYF.

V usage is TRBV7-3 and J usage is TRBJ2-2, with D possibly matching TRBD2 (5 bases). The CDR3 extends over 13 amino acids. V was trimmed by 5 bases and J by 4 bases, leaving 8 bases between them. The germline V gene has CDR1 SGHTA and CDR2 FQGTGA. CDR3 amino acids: CASSPSGTGELFF. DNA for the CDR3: TGTGCCAGCAGCCCCAGCGGCACCGGGGAGCTGTTTTTT.

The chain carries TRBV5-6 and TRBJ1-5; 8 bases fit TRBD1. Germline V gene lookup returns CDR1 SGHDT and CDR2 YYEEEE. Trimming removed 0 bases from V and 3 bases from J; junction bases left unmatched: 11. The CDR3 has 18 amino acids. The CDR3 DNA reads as TGTGCCAGCAGCTTGGGCCCGGGACAGGCCGTTAACAATCAGCCCCAGCATTTT. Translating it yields CASSLGPGQAVNNQPQHF.

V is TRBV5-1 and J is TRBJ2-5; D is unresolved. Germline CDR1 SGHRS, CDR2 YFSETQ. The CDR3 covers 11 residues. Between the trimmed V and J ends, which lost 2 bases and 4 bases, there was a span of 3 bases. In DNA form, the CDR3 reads TGCGCCAGCAGCTTCGGAGAGACCCAGTACTTC. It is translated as CASSFGETQYF.

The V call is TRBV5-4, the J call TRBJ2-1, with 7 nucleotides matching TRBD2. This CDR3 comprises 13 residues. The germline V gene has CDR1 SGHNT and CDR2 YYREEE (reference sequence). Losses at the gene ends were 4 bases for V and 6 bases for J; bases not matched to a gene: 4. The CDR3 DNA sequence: TGTGCCAGCAGCGTAGGACTAGGCAATGAGCAGTTCTTC. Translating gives CASSVGLGNEQFF.

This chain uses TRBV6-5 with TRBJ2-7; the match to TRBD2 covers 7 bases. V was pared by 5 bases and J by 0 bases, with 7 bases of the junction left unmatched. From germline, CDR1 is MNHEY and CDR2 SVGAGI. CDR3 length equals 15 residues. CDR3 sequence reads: CASSMGGTTSYEQYF. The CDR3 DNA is TGTGCCAGCAGTATGGGGGGGACTACCTCCTACGAGCAGTACTTC.

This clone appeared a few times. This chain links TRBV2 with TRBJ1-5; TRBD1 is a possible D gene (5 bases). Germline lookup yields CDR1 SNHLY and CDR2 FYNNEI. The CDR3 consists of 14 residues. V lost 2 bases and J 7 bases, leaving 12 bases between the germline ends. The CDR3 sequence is CASSEQGRRQPQHF. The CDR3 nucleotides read TGTGCCAGCAGTGAACAGGGTCGGCGGCAGCCCCAGCATTTT.

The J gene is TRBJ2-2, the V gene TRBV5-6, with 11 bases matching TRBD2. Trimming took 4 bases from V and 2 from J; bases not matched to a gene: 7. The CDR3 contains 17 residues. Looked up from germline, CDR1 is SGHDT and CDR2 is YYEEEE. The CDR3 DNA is TGTGCCAGCAGCGCCGCCGGGACTAGCGGAAACACCGGGGAGCTGTTTTTT. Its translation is CASSAAGTSGNTGELFF.

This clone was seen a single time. CDR3 nucleotide sequence: TGTGCCAGCAGCTTAGCGGGACTAGCGGGAGGGCCGGGCTCGAAGACCCAGTACTTC. Protein sequence: CASSLAGLAGGPGSKTQYF. The chain joins TRBV7-6 to TRBJ2-5, with TRBD2 matching 16 bases. In germline, CDR1 is SGHVS, CDR2 FNYEAQ. V shed 0 bases, J shed 6 bases, and the junction held 10 bases outside the gene matches. The CDR3 is 19 amino acids.

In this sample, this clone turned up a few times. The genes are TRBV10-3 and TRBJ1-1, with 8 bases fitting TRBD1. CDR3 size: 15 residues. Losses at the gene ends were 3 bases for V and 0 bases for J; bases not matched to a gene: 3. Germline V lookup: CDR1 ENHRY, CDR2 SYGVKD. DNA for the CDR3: TGTGCCATCAGTGAATGGACAGGGATGAACACTGAAGCTTTCTTT. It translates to CAISEWTGMNTEAFF.

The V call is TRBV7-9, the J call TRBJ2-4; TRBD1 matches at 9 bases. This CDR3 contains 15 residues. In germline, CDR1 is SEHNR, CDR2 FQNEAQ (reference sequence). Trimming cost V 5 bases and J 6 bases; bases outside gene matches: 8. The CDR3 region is CASSATQGALNIQYF. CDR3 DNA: TGTGCCAGCAGCGCGACACAGGGGGCCTTAAACATTCAGTACTTC.

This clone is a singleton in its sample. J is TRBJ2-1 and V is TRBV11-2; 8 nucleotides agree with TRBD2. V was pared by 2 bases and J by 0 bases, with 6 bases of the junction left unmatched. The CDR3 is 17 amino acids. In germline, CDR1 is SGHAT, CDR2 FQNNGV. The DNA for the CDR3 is TGTGCCAGCAGCTTACCAACCGCGGGAGGCTCCTACAATGAGCAGTTCTTC. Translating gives CASSLPTAGGSYNEQFF.

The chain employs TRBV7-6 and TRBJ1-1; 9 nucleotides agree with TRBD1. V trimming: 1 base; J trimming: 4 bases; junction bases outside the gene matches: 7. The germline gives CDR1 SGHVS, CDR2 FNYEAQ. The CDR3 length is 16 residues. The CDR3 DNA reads TGTGCCAGCAGCTTAGGTGGGACAGGGATGGGCACTGAAGCTTTCTTT. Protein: CASSLGGTGMGTEAFF.

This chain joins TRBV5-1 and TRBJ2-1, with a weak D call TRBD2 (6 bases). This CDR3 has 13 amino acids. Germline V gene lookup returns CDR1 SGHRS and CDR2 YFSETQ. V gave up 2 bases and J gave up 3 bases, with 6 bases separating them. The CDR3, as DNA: TGCGCCAGCAGCTTTAGCGGCTACAATGAGCAGTTCTTC. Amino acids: CASSFSGYNEQFF.

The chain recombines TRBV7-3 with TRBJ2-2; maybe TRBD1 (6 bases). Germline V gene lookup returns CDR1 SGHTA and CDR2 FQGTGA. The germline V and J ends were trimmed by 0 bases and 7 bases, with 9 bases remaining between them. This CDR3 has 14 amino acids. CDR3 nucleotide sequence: TGTGCCAGCAGCTTAACGGGGGCTGTCGGGGAGCTGTTTTTT. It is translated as CASSLTGAVGELFF.